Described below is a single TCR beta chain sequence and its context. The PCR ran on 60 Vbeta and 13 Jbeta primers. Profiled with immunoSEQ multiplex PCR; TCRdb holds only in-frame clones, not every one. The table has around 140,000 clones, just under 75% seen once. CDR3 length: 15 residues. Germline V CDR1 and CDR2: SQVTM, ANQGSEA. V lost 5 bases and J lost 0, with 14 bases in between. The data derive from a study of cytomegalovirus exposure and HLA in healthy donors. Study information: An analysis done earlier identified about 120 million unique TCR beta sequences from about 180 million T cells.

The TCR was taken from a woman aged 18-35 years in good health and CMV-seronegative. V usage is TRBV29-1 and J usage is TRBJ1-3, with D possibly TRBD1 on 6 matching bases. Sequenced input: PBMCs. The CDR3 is CSVSDRSRSGNTIYF. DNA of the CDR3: TGCAGCGTTTCCGACAGGTCCCGCTCTGGAAACACCATATATTTT.